The present TCR beta chain was sequenced within a study of beta chain features in type 1 diabetes. Regarding the study as a whole: Type 1 diabetes patients had moderately but significantly shorter TCRB CDR3s in all four CD4+ subsets. Cells with high TCR expression could be over-represented when cDNA is sequenced.

Donors contributed one heparinised blood draw apiece, averaging about 120 mL. Each of the CD4+ naive, central memory, regulatory and stem cell-like memory populations was sorted via CD45RO/CCR7/CD25/CD127/CD95/CD27. There are 16 residues in the CDR3. Germline assignment: CDR1 SGDLS and CDR2 YYNGEE. V lost 4 bases to trimming and J lost 6 bases; unmatched junction nucleotides: 10. Sequenced material consisted of expressed TCRB transcripts (all of the isolated RNA was reverse transcribed). The assay was immunoSEQ multiplex PCR, and TCRdb's table has in-frame clones only and misses some. In the table there are 130,000 or so clones, around 8.8% of which are singletons. Turning to this clone: Antigen unknown.

The clonotype originates from a man younger than 45 with type 1 diabetes. The chain recombines TRBV9 with TRBJ2-1; 10 nucleotides line up with TRBD2. The material sequenced was central memory CD4+ T cells from blood. The CDR3 loop is CASSSRTSGALNEQFF. CDR3 DNA: TGTGCCAGCAGCTCCCGGACTAGCGGTGCACTCAATGAGCAGTTCTTC.